This note documents a single T cell receptor beta chain sequence. This sample was taken from a study of OX40 agonist ivuxolimab in advanced cancers. The repertoire was sequenced with immunoSEQ multiplex PCR; TCRdb's copy has only in-frame clones and lacks some. The data hold under 80,000 clones, with 85% observed a single time. Trimming took off 5 bases at V and 3 bases at J, with 16 bases between the two ends. The CDR3 contains 16 residues. Looked up from germline, CDR1 is SGHAT and CDR2 is FQNNGV. The chain has TRBV11-2 and TRBJ2-2; D might be TRBD1 or TRBD2, each matching 5 bases. The source was CD4+ or CD8+ T cells sorted from blood, collected in a trial of the OX40 agonist ivuxolimab. The receptor comes from an adult with an advanced solid tumor such as melanoma, head and neck, liver or kidney cancer. CDR3: CASSPRGPFDTGELFF. CDR3 DNA: TGTGCCAGCAGCCCCCGGGGCCCCTTTGACACCGGGGAGCTGTTTTTT.